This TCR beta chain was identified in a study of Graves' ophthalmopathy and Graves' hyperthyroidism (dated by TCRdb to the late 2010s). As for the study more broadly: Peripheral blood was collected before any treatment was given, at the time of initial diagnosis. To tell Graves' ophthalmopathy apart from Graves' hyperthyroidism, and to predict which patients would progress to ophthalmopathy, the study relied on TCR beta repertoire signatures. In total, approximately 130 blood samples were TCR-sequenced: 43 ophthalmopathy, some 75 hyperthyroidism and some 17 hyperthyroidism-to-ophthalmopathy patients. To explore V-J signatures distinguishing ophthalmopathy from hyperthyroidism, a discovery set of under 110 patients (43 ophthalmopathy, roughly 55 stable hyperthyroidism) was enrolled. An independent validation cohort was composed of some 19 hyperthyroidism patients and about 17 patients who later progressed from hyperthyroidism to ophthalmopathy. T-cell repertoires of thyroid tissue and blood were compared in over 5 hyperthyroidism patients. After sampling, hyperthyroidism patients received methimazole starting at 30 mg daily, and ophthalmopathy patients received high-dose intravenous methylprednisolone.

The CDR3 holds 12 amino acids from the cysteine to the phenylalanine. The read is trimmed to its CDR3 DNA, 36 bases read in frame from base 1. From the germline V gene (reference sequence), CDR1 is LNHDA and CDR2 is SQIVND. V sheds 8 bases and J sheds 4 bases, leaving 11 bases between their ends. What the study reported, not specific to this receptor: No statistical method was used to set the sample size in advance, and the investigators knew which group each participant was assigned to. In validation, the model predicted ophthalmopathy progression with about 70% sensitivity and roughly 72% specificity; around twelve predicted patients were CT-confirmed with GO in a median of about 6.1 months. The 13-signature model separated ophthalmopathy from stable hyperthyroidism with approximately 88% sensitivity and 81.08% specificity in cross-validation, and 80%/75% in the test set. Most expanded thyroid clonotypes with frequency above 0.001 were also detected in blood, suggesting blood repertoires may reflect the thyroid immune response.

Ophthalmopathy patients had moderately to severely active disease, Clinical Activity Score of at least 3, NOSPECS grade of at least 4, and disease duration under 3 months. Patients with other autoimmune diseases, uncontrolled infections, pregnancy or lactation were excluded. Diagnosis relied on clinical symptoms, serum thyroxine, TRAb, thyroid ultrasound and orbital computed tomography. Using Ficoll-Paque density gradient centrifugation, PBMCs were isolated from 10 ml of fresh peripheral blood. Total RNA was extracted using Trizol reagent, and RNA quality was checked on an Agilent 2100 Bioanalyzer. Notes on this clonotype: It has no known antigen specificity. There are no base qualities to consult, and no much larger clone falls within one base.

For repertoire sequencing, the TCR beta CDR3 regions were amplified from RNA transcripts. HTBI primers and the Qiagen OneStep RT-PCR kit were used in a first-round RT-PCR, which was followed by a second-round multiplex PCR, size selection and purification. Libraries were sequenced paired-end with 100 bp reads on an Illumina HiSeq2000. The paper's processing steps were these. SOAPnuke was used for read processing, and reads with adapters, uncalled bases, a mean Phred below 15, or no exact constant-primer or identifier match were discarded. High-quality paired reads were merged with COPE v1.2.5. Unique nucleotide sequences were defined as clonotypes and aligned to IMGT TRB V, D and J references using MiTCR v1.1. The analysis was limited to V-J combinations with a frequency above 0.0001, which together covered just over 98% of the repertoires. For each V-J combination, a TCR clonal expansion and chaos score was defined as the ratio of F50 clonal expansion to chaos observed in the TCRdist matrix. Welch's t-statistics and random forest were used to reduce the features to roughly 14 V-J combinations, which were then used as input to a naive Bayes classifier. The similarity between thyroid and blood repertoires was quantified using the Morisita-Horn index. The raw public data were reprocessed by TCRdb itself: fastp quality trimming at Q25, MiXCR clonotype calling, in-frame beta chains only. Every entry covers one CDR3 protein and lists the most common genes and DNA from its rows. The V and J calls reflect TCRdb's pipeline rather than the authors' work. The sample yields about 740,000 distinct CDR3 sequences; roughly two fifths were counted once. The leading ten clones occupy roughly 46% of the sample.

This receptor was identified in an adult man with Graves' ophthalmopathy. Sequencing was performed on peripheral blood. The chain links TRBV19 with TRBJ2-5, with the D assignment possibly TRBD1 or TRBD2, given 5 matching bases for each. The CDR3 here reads CASRDGVETQYF. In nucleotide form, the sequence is TGTGCCAGTCGGGACGGGGTAGAGACCCAGTACTTC.